This is a list of T cell receptor beta chains from one sample in a study of OX40 agonist ivuxolimab in advanced cancers. The repertoire was sequenced with immunoSEQ multiplex PCR; TCRdb's copy has only in-frame clones and lacks some. The sample lists 50,000 or so clones, over 70% occurring once. The sample consisted of CD4+ or CD8+ T cells sorted from blood, taken in a trial of the OX40 agonist ivuxolimab. These receptors originate from an adult with an advanced solid tumor such as melanoma, head and neck, liver or kidney cancer. Each CDR3 is given with its conserved first and last residue. The D gene is left open where the match is weak.

j_call d_call v_call cdr3_aa cdr3_nt
TRBJ1-1 - TRBV6-1 CASSEAAGWDTEAFF TGTGCCAGCAGTGAAGCGGCAGGGTGGGACACTGAAGCTTTCTTT
TRBJ2-3 - TRBV14 CASSQGGGQGSIQITDTQYF TGTGCCAGCAGCCAGGGAGGGGGCCAGGGGTCCATCCAGATCACAGATACGCAGTATTTT
TRBJ2-2 TRBD2 TRBV28 CASSSTWTSGRRSGELFF TGTGCCAGCAGTTCCACCTGGACTAGCGGGAGGAGGTCAGGGGAGCTGTTTTTT
TRBJ2-5 TRBD2 TRBV9 CASSRLAGEFETQYF TGTGCCAGCAGCCGACTAGCGGGAGAGTTTGAGACCCAGTACTTC
TRBJ2-7 TRBD1 TRBV7-6 CASSLGAGQGYYEQYF TGTGCCAGCAGCTTAGGTGCGGGACAGGGGTACTACGAGCAGTACTTC
TRBJ2-3 TRBD1 TRBV5-6 CASTETGGVSDTQYF TGTGCCAGCACCGAGACAGGGGGCGTATCAGATACGCAGTATTTT
TRBJ2-1 TRBD2 TRBV5-6 CASSDGLVLFNEQFF TGTGCCAGCAGCGATGGACTAGTCCTCTTCAATGAGCAGTTCTTC
TRBJ2-3 - TRBV7-6 CASSPNPISFTSTDTQYF TGTGCCAGCAGCCCTAACCCGATTAGCTTTACTAGCACAGATACGCAGTATTTT
TRBJ1-3 - TRBV19 CASSQAGRNTIYF TGTGCCAGTAGTCAGGCCGGGAGAAACACCATATATTTT
TRBJ1-4 TRBD1 TRBV4-2 CASSQEGQGPVGEKLFF TGTGCCAGCAGCCAAGAAGGACAGGGCCCCGTGGGGGAAAAACTGTTTTTT
TRBJ2-7 TRBD2 TRBV29-1 CSVVGLAGVWEQYF TGCAGCGTTGTGGGACTAGCGGGAGTGTGGGAGCAGTACTTC
TRBJ2-1 - TRBV29-1 CSVDQGSGVNEQFF TGCAGCGTTGATCAGGGGAGCGGGGTCAATGAGCAGTTCTTC
TRBJ2-2 - TRBV28 CASSPGGTVSNGELFF TGTGCCAGCAGTCCAGGAGGGACCGTTTCTAACGGGGAGCTGTTTTTT
TRBJ2-5 TRBD2 TRBV28 CASSRGGGGAETQYF TGTGCCAGCAGCCGAGGGGGCGGGGGGGCCGAGACCCAGTACTTC